This T cell receptor beta chain stems from a study of blood T cell repertoires in COVID-19. The wider study: Samples representing acute and convalescent COVID-19 were sourced from the United States, Italy and Spain.

Germline assignment: CDR1 SGHTA and CDR2 FQGNSA. This CDR3 comprises 14 residues. V lost 5 bases and J lost 7; bases outside the gene matches: 7. Repertoires were generated with immunoSEQ multiplex PCR, while TCRdb's copy carries only in-frame clones and drops some. The table lists 270,000 or so clones, less than 85% of them singletons, with about 1.5% in the top ten. The sample was peripheral blood. This sequence joins TRBV7-2 and TRBJ1-5; 8 bases are shared with TRBD1. The source is a human donor with COVID-19, enrolled during active disease. The donor label of this sample is uncertain. For the CDR3, the DNA is TGTGCCAGCAGCCTCTCGACAGGGGTCCAGCCCCAGCATTTT. Protein product: CASSLSTGVQPQHF.